This TCR beta chain comes out of a study of CD8+ T cells in alopecia areata. Study overall: The tofacitinib course ran for 6 to 18 months and was followed by 6 months off drug.

A remark on this clone: Antigen specificity is unknown.

cDNA serving as the sequencing template came from extracted, reverse transcribed RNA. The assay was immunoSEQ multiplex PCR, and TCRdb's table has in-frame clones only and misses some. The table lists 110,000 to 150,000 clones, roughly 50% of them singletons, with approximately 15% in the top ten. General study points: Scalp clonality decreased significantly with tofacitinib, and so did expanded CD8+ clones among the top 100. Numerous expanded lesional clones remained in scalp and blood during tofacitinib.

Treatment: oral pan-JAK inhibitor, 5-10 mg twice daily. Researchers picked out CD4+ and CD8+ T cells from PBMCs by sorting. The V gene's germline CDR1 is SGHNT and CDR2 YYREEE (reference sequence). J lost 7 bases, V lost 0 bases, and 5 bases had no gene match. The CDR3 has 14 residues. Sequencing was performed on CD8+ T cells sorted from blood, taken at week 4, from a patient treated with tofacitinib. This sequence was found in a human donor with alopecia areata. This chain uses TRBV5-4 with TRBJ2-5; TRBD2 matches 8 bases. The CDR3 here is CASSLGTSLGTQYF. The CDR3 DNA is TGTGCCAGCAGCTTGGGGACTAGCTTAGGGACCCAGTACTTC.